This is a list of T cell receptor beta chains from one sample in a study of tumor and adjacent non-tumor tissue in lung cancer. TCRdb recomputed calls from the multiplex PCR reads with MiXCR, one row per CDR3 protein. The sample holds under 95,000 distinct CDR3 sequences; 67% are singletons and the top ten take about a sixth. The material sequenced was lung tumor tissue. The receptor set was obtained from a man in his fifties or sixties with non-small cell lung cancer. The CDR3 runs from the conserved cysteine through the conserved F or W. D genes are given only for firm matches. Size values are once, few and many counts, or a class for expanded clones, and some rows have none.

TGTGCCAGCAGCGTAGCTTCGGGGGGGCCTAGTGAGCAGTTCTTC | CASSVASGGPSEQFF | NA | TRBJ2-1 | TRBV9 | TRBD2
TGTGCCAGCAGCTTAGCCGGACTACCGAAAGAGACCCAGTACTTC | CASSLAGLPKETQYF | NA | TRBJ2-5 | TRBV7-9 | NA
TGTGCCAGCACCCTCACAGGGAGAAGCCACGAGCAGTACTTC | CASTLTGRSHEQYF | many | TRBJ2-7 | TRBV5-6 | NA
TGTGCCTGCAACTTATTGAGAAACACAGGCTACACCTTC | CACNLLRNTGYTF | NA | TRBJ1-2 | TRBV11-2 | NA
TGCAGTGTGTCATGCCCAAATGAAAAACTGTTTTTT | CSVSCPNEKLFF | NA | TRBJ1-4 | TRBV20-1 | NA
TGTGCCAGCAGCCAAGAGTTCGGGAGGGAGACCCAGTACTTC | CASSQEFGRETQYF | many | TRBJ2-5 | TRBV4-2 | TRBD2
TGTGCCAGCAGCGAAGGAGGGGTACGCATAGATACGCAGTATTTT | CASSEGGVRIDTQYF | once | TRBJ2-3 | TRBV7-3 | NA
TGTGTCAGCAACTTAGTCCGTATTAACACAGATATGCAGTATTTT | CVSNLVRINTDMQYF | NA | TRBJ2-3 | TRBV11-2 | NA
TGTGCCAGCAGTTTTTCAGGGGGCAGGAACACTGAAGCTTTCTTT | CASSFSGGRNTEAFF | NA | TRBJ1-1 | TRBV12-3/TRBV12-4 | TRBD1
TGCAGCGTGGGGACTAGCCCGAACACCGGGGAGCTGTTTTTT | CSVGTSPNTGELFF | NA | TRBJ2-2 | TRBV29-1 | TRBD2
TGCAGTGCTAGGGGGGACAGTCCCGGGGATTATCAGCCCCAGCATTTT | CSARGDSPGDYQPQHF | NA | TRBJ1-5 | TRBV20-1 | TRBD1
TGTCCCAGCAGTTTAATGGAGGGGCCAGATACGCAGTATTTT | CPSSLMEGPDTQYF | NA | TRBJ2-3 | TRBV12-3/TRBV12-4 | NA
TGTGCCAGCGGACTAGCGGGGGGGCGGCGATACAATGAGCAGTTCTTC | CASGLAGGRRYNEQFF | large | TRBJ2-1 | TRBV12-3/TRBV12-4 | TRBD2
TGCGCCAGGGGTACAGTTTGTAATGAGCAGTTCTTC | CARGTVCNEQFF | few | TRBJ2-1 | TRBV23-1 | NA
TGTGCCAGCAGTCTATCACAGGGTTTTGGCGAGCAGTACTTC | CASSLSQGFGEQYF | many | TRBJ2-7 | TRBV6-5 | NA
TGTCCCAGCAGCCCCAGACTGAACACTGAAGCTTTCTTC | CPSSPRLNTEAFF | NA | TRBJ1-1 | TRBV12-3/TRBV12-4 | NA
TGTGCCAGCAGGGAAGGGACCATGGGCAATCAGCCCCAGCATTTT | CASREGTMGNQPQHF | NA | TRBJ1-5 | TRBV6-1 | NA
TGTGCCAGCAGCTTAGCCCGAGGGGCGGGTGAGCAGTACTTC | CASSLARGAGEQYF | medium-sized | TRBJ2-7 | TRBV11-3 | NA
TGTGCCAGCAGTTACTCGGGACAGGGCGACACTGAAGCTTTCTTT | CASSYSGQGDTEAFF | many | TRBJ1-1 | TRBV6-5 | TRBD1
TGTGCCAGCAGCGCTCAGGGCGATAGCACAGATAAGCAGTATTTT | CASSAQGDSTDKQYF | NA | TRBJ2-3 | TRBV7-9 | NA
TGTGCCAGCAACCAGAACGGTGGGTCCCAGCATTTT | CASNQNGGSQHF | NA | TRBJ1-5 | TRBV12-3/TRBV12-4 | NA
TGTGCCAGCACGACAGGGGGTATTTTAGAGACCCAGTACTTC | CASTTGGILETQYF | many | TRBJ2-5 | TRBV6-2/TRBV6-3 | TRBD1
TGTGCCAGCAGTCTCGGCGATGAGCAGTTCTTC | CASSLGDEQFF | many | TRBJ2-1 | TRBV25-1 | NA
TGTGCCAGCAGCTTCGGCACCAGCTGGAGGGGTGAGCAGTTCTTC | CASSFGTSWRGEQFF | NA | TRBJ2-1 | TRBV7-3 | NA
TGTGCCAGCAGCCCAAGACCGTCGGGACTAGCGTTTGATACGCAGTATTTT | CASSPRPSGLAFDTQYF | many | TRBJ2-3 | TRBV7-9 | TRBD2
TGTGCCAGCCGGTGGGAGTCATACTATGAGCAGTTCTTC | CASRWESYYEQFF | NA | TRBJ2-1 | TRBV12-3/TRBV12-4 | NA
TGTGCCAGCAGTTTAGAAGGACCCCGCGGCTACGAGCAGTGCTTC | CASSLEGPRGYEQCF | NA | TRBJ2-7 | TRBV12-3/TRBV12-4 | NA
TGTGCCAGCAGGGGACAGATCAAAAATGACTACACCTTC | CASRGQIKNDYTF | NA | TRBJ1-2 | TRBV6-5 | TRBD1
TGTGCCAGCAGCCAAGGTCTAGCGGGGGCGAAGACCGGAGAGCTATTTTTT | CASSQGLAGAKTGELFF | NA | TRBJ2-2 | TRBV4-2 | TRBD2
TGCGCCAGCAGCTTGGAGTCTGGGGGAGTAAGACGCGAGTTCTTC | CASSLESGGVRREFF | NA | TRBJ2-1 | TRBV5-1 | NA
TGCGCCAGCGCCCGGATGGGCTCCACCGGGGAGCTGTTTTTT | CASARMGSTGELFF | once | TRBJ2-2 | TRBV4-1 | NA
TGTGCCAGCAGCCAGAACCCAGTCTTCTACGAGCAGTACTTC | CASSQNPVFYEQYF | medium-sized | TRBJ2-7 | TRBV14 | NA
TGTGCCAACAGTCCTGGGACTGCTGTCTCTGGGGCCAACGTCCCGACTTTC | CANSPGTAVSGANVPTF | NA | TRBJ2-6 | TRBV12-3/TRBV12-4 | NA
TGTGCCACAGAACACAACACCGGGGAGCTGTTTTTT | CATEHNTGELFF | NA | TRBJ2-2 | TRBV24-1 | NA
TGTGCCAGCGTCCCCCGACTAACTAGTGAGCAGTTCTTC | CASVPRLTSEQFF | NA | TRBJ2-1 | TRBV12-3/TRBV12-4 | NA
TGTGCCAGCAGCCCCGTAGCGGGAGGTGAGGAGTTCTTC | CASSPVAGGEEFF | NA | TRBJ2-1 | TRBV5-4 | TRBD2
TGCAGTGCTTCGACAGGGGTGGGGCCAGATACGCAGTATTTT | CSASTGVGPDTQYF | NA | TRBJ2-3 | TRBV20-1 | TRBD1
TGTGCCTGGAGTCGGGACAGTAAGTCAACTTATGAAAAACTGTTTTTT | CAWSRDSKSTYEKLFF | NA | TRBJ1-4 | TRBV30 | TRBD1
TGTGCCAATAGCCCCCGTCTGGGCGGATCCGGTTCCTACGAGCAGTACTTC | CANSPRLGGSGSYEQYF | NA | TRBJ2-7 | TRBV11-1 | NA
TGTGCCAGCAGGTTAGGGGGAGGGTCAGATACACAGTATTTT | CASRLGGGSDTQYF | NA | TRBJ2-3 | TRBV6-2/TRBV6-3 | NA
TGTGCCAGCAGCGAAGATGGGAGGGGAGACAATGAGCAGTTCTTC | CASSEDGRGDNEQFF | many | TRBJ2-1 | TRBV5-4 | TRBD2
TGCGCCAGTAGCCAATTGATAAGTGTCTACAGTGAGCAGTTCTTC | CASSQLISVYSEQFF | NA | TRBJ2-1 | TRBV4-3 | NA
TGCTGCGCTCCGCAGGGGGCGCATGGTTACACCTTC | CCAPQGAHGYTF | NA | TRBJ1-2 | TRBV29-1 | TRBD1
TGTGCCAGCAGCAACCGGCGGCCAGACAATGATCAGTTCTTC | CASSNRRPDNDQFF | NA | TRBJ2-1 | TRBV6-5 | NA
TGTGCCAGCAGCTCAGGGGATGGGCAGTTCTTC | CASSSGDGQFF | NA | TRBJ2-1 | TRBV11-1 | NA
TGTGCCAGTAGCTTGGTCCGTCGAGATCACACCGGGGAGCTGTTTTTT | CASSLVRRDHTGELFF | NA | TRBJ2-2 | TRBV5-6 | NA
TGTGTAAGCAGCCCCACTCAGGGGACCTACGAGCAGTACTTC | CVSSPTQGTYEQYF | NA | TRBJ2-7 | TRBV6-2/TRBV6-3 | NA
TGTACCAGCAGTGAAAGCCGACCGAAAGCTTCCTTT | CTSSESRPKASF | NA | TRBJ1-1 | TRBV6-1 | NA
TGCGCCAGCAGCCGCCGGGACAGGGGCGGCTACGAACAGTACTTC | CASSRRDRGGYEQYF | once | TRBJ2-7 | TRBV4-3 | TRBD1
TGTGCCAGCAGCCTGGGTTTACGGAATGAGCAGTTCTTC | CASSLGLRNEQFF | many | TRBJ2-1 | TRBV7-8 | NA
TGCGCCGGCAGCTTCGGGGGAGCGGGTTCCTACGAGCAGTACTTC | CAGSFGGAGSYEQYF | NA | TRBJ2-7 | TRBV5-1 | NA